The source of this T cell receptor beta chain is a study of T cell responses to AZD1222 COVID-19 vaccine. The repertoire was sequenced with immunoSEQ multiplex PCR; TCRdb's copy has only in-frame clones and lacks some. The sample has 90,000 to 120,000 clones, 70% to 90% seen once; the top ten hold approximately 7%. Trimming at V came to 3 bases and at J to 9 bases, leaving 10 bases not matched to a gene. In germline, CDR1 is MNHEY, CDR2 SMNVEV (reference sequence). This CDR3 has 16 amino acids. With respect to this clone: What it recognizes is unknown.

Study observations and caveats: A rise in Spike-specific TCR breadth and depth followed two AZD1222 doses. Seropositivity was recorded at baseline in only 6 or 7 AZD1222 recipients.

This chain uses TRBV27 with TRBJ1-6; 8 positions agree with TRBD1. The sample here was peripheral blood, taken on day 0 of AZD1222 vaccination. The receptor comes from an adult in good health. Written as DNA, the CDR3 is TGTGCCAGCAGTTTCCAGGGGGCAGGGCGGACTTCACCCCTCCACTTT. Protein: CASSFQGAGRTSPLHF.